Each of the 22 T cell receptor beta chains below was sequenced from the same sample in a study of T cell changes during pregnancy in multiple sclerosis. Assay: immunoSEQ multiplex PCR; the TCRdb copy retains only in-frame clones and omits some. The table records approximately 130,000 clones, around 97% of them present only once. The sequencing here drew on peripheral blood, taken after pregnancy. These receptor sequences come from a female donor with multiple sclerosis, enrolled in a pregnancy study.

V gene TRBV19 combines with J gene TRBJ2-7, with D unresolved. Germline CDR1 LNHDA, CDR2 SQIVND (reference sequence). The CDR3 length is 14 residues. The V end lost 5 bases, the J end lost 4 bases, and 15 bases lay between the germline ends. The CDR3 nucleotides read TGTGCCAGTAGTTCCCCGGAGAAACGATACGAGCAGTACTTC. Translation gives CASSSPEKRYEQYF.

The V and J genes are TRBV9 and TRBJ1-4, with 10 bases aligning to TRBD1. The CDR3 is made up of 19 amino acids. Per the germline V gene, CDR1 is SGDLS and CDR2 is YYNGEE. The trim removed 3 bases at V and 1 base at J, leaving 12 bases unmatched. The CDR3 DNA reads TGTGCCAGCAGCGCTCCAAAGACAGGGGGCCGCTTAACTAATGAAAAACTGTTTTTT. This sequence encodes CASSAPKTGGRLTNEKLFF.

Here the CDR3 DNA reads TGTGCCAGTAGTCAGGGGTCAGCCTACGAGCAGTACTTC. It codes for CASSQGSAYEQYF. The chain employs TRBV11-2 and TRBJ2-7, with a weak D call TRBD1 (6 bases). V was shortened by 9 bases and J by 2 bases, with 14 bases between the two germline ends. This CDR3 comprises 13 residues. The V gene's germline CDR1 is SGHAT and CDR2 FQNNGV.

The chain joins TRBV7-2 to TRBJ2-1; D perhaps matches TRBD1 (5 bases). The germline V and J ends were trimmed by 2 bases and 6 bases, with 8 bases remaining between them. The CDR3 loop spans 13 amino acids. CDR1 and CDR2 (germline): SGHTA, FQGNSA. The CDR3 nucleotides are TGTGCCAGCAGCTTAAGACAGTTCAATGAGCAGTTCTTC. As protein: CASSLRQFNEQFF.

The gene calls are TRBV5-8 and TRBJ2-7, with 7 bases matching TRBD2. V gave up 4 bases and J gave up 0 bases; unmatched junction bases: 10. The CDR3 length is 16 residues. Germline CDR1 SGHTS, CDR2 YDEGEE. The CDR3 bases are TGTGCCAGCAGCACAAGAGCGGGACTGAGCTCCTACGAGCAGTACTTC. This gives the protein CASSTRAGLSSYEQYF.

The J gene is TRBJ1-1, the V gene TRBV6-5; D possibly corresponds to TRBD1 (5 bases). Germline CDR1 reads MNHEY; CDR2 reads SVGAGI. This CDR3 comprises 15 residues. Deletions cut 2 bases from V and 0 bases from J, with 10 bases between. DNA of the CDR3: TGTGCCAGCAGTTACGGCACAGGATTGAACACTGAAGCTTTCTTT. This encodes CASSYGTGLNTEAFF.

This sequence joins TRBV5-1 and TRBJ2-5; the D gene is possibly TRBD2 (6 bases). Germline CDR1 reads SGHRS; CDR2 reads YFSETQ. Trimming removed 0 bases from V and 1 base from J, with 7 bases in between. This CDR3 has 14 residues. CDR3 nucleotides: TGCGCCAGCAGCTTGGGGGGGGTCCAAGAGACCCAGTACTTC. This gives the protein CASSLGGVQETQYF. Based on the CDR3 plus reference TRBV5-1 and TRBJ2-5, the full variable domain is KAGVTQTPRYLIKTRGQQVTLSCSPISGHRSVSWYQQTPGQGLQFLFEYFSETQRNKGNFPGRFSGRQFSNSRSEMNVSTLELGDSALYLCASSLGGVQETQYFGPGTRLLVL.

V and J are TRBV5-6 and TRBJ1-2, with D unclear. V was pared by 4 bases and J by 5 bases, with 12 bases between. CDR1 SGHDT and CDR2 YYEEEE come from the germline V gene. The CDR3 is 13 residues long. CDR3 residues: CASSPGETYGYTF. In DNA form, the CDR3 reads TGTGCCAGCAGCCCTGGGGAGACTTATGGCTACACCTTC.

The chain has TRBV6-4 and TRBJ1-4; D gene unclear. CDR3 length equals 14 residues. Germline V gene data show CDR1 as MRHNA and CDR2 as SNTAGT. Trimming shortened V by 6 bases and J by 7 bases, and 15 bases separated the two germline ends. The CDR3 region has the DNA TGTGCCAGCAGCCCGGTTGGAGGAAGTGAAAAACTGTTTTTT. Protein: CASSPVGGSEKLFF.

The chain links TRBV19 to TRBJ2-1; D is ambiguous. Germline V lookup: CDR1 LNHDA, CDR2 SQIVND (reference sequence). Between the trimmed V and J ends, which lost 9 bases and 4 bases, there was a span of 19 bases. This CDR3 is built from 15 residues. CDR3: CASSLIGNGYNEQFF. CDR3 nucleotide sequence: TGTGCCAGCTCATTAATTGGTAACGGTTACAATGAGCAGTTCTTC.

The rearrangement joins TRBV28 to TRBJ2-7; 7 nucleotides match TRBD1. The germline V gene encodes CDR1 MDHEN and CDR2 SYDVKM. The J segment lost 3 bases and the V segment lost 7 bases, leaving 6 bases of the junction unmatched. CDR3 length equals 13 residues. The CDR3 region is CASTGQRSYEQYF. The CDR3 DNA reads TGTGCCAGCACGGGACAGCGCAGCTACGAGCAGTACTTC. Using reference TRBV28 and TRBJ2-7 for the parts outside the CDR3, the full variable domain is DVKVTQSSRYLVKRTGEKVFLECVQDMDHENMFWYRQDPGLGLRLIYFSYDVKMKEKGDIPEGYSVSREKKERFSLILESASTNQTSMYLCASTGQRSYEQYFGPGTRLTVT.

The chain has TRBV19 and TRBJ2-7; TRBD1 aligns across 7 bases. The CDR3 spans 14 residues. Losses at the gene ends were 7 bases for V and 3 bases for J; bases not matched to a gene: 9. CDR1 is LNHDA, CDR2 SQIVND, per germline (reference sequence). The CDR3 is CASTADRWSYEQYF. DNA for the CDR3: TGTGCCAGTACCGCGGACAGGTGGAGCTACGAGCAGTACTTC.

The chain has TRBV27 and TRBJ1-6; possible D gene TRBD1, 5 bases. The CDR3 spans 12 residues. The V end lost 11 bases, the J end lost 6 bases, and 11 bases lay between the germline ends. Germline CDR1 and CDR2: MNHEY and SMNVEV (reference sequence). CDR3 in DNA: TGTGCCTGTGGGGCAAGTAATTCACCCCTCCACTTT. Amino acid sequence: CACGASNSPLHF.

This clone was seen once. The V and J genes are TRBV7-2 and TRBJ2-2, with D perhaps matching TRBD2 (5 bases). Trimming stripped 3 bases from V and 3 bases from J, with 5 bases between. CDR1 is SGHTA, CDR2 FQGNSA, per germline. This CDR3 spans 13 amino acids. CDR3 in amino acids: CASSLDYTGELFF. As DNA, the CDR3 is TGTGCCAGCAGCTTGGACTACACCGGGGAGCTGTTTTTT.

The chain carries TRBV6-5 and TRBJ1-6, with unresolved D. This CDR3 contains 14 residues. Trimming took 3 bases from V and 10 from J, leaving 13 bases between them. Germline V lookup: CDR1 MNHEY, CDR2 SVGAGI. For the CDR3, the DNA is TGTGCCAGCAGTTATCTAACGGAGAGGTCACCCCTCCACTTT. Its translation is CASSYLTERSPLHF.

In its sample, this clone was seen once. Within the sample, other DNA sequences also encode this same CDR3. The J gene is TRBJ1-4, the V gene TRBV5-1, with D maybe TRBD1 (6 bases). The CDR3 contains 14 residues. V was shortened by 0 bases and J by 5 bases, with 8 bases between the two germline ends. Looked up from germline, CDR1 is SGHRS and CDR2 is YFSETQ. The CDR3 coding sequence is TGCGCCAGCAGCTTGGGACAGGTCAATGAAAAACTGTTTTTT. Translated: CASSLGQVNEKLFF.

This chain uses TRBV5-4 with TRBJ2-5; D possibly corresponds to TRBD2 (5 bases). This CDR3 is built from 15 residues. CDR1 is SGHNT, CDR2 YYREEE, per germline (reference sequence). Trimming cost V 4 bases and J 0 bases, with 13 bases left between them. Here the CDR3 reads CASSQTGKYQETQYF. The CDR3 bases are TGTGCCAGCAGCCAAACGGGAAAATACCAAGAGACCCAGTACTTC.

Only a few counts were recorded for this clone. The chain combines TRBV30 with TRBJ2-1, with TRBD1 matching over 9 bases. The V gene's germline CDR1 is GTSNPN and CDR2 SVGIG (reference sequence). The CDR3 consists of 15 residues. With V trimmed by 0 bases and J by 8 bases, 8 bases remained unmatched. In DNA form, the CDR3 reads TGTGCCTGGAGTGTCGGGACAGGGCGGATGGATGAGCAGTTCTTC. This gives the protein CAWSVGTGRMDEQFF.

The rearrangement links TRBV27 to TRBJ1-1; tentatively, D is TRBD1 (6 bases). The CDR3 has 11 amino acids. Trimming took 6 bases from V and 10 from J, leaving 12 bases between them. In germline, CDR1 is MNHEY, CDR2 SMNVEV (reference sequence). CDR3 protein: CASRQGMIAFF. The CDR3 DNA reads TGTGCCAGCAGACAGGGTATGATAGCTTTCTTT.

This chain connects TRBV5-1 to TRBJ1-5; 9 positions agree with TRBD1. Germline values: CDR1 SGHRS, CDR2 YFSETQ. The CDR3 covers 14 residues. The ends lost 5 bases at V and 7 bases at J; junction bases unmatched: 7. CDR3 DNA sequence: TGCGCCAGCAGTTCGACAGGGGGTGACCAGCCCCAGCATTTT. It specifies CASSSTGGDQPQHF. Full variable domain (remainder filled in from reference TRBV5-1 and TRBJ1-5): KAGVTQTPRYLIKTRGQQVTLSCSPISGHRSVSWYQQTPGQGLQFLFEYFSETQRNKGNFPGRFSGRQFSNSRSEMNVSTLELGDSALYLCASSSTGGDQPQHFGDGTRLSIL.

CDR3 sequence reads: CASSPPRGTGETQYF. CDR3 bases: TGTGCCAGCAGCCCCCCACGCGGGACCGGGGAGACCCAGTACTTC. The chain has TRBV11-1 and TRBJ2-5; the D gene is possibly TRBD2 (6 bases). CDR1 and CDR2 from the germline V gene are SGHAT and FQDESV (reference sequence). The CDR3 has 15 residues. The germline V and J ends were trimmed by 5 bases and 5 bases, with 18 bases remaining between them.

The rearrangement joins TRBV4-2 to TRBJ2-6; the D gene is possibly TRBD1 (6 bases). In germline, CDR1 is LGHNA, CDR2 YNFKEQ. The CDR3 length is 15 residues. V was trimmed by 2 bases and J by 10 bases, leaving 15 bases between them. The CDR3 DNA sequence: TGTGCCAGCAGCCAACTTAAGACCGGGACAAACGTCCTGACTTTC. Translated: CASSQLKTGTNVLTF.